A single sample gave rise to the 13 T cell receptor beta chains below, sequenced in a study of shared clonotypes between healthy human individuals. Sequencing used immunoSEQ multiplex PCR; TCRdb keeps in-frame clones, though not all of them. In the table there are approximately 1,500,000 clones, more than 95% of which are singletons. The sample was naive CD4+ T cells sorted from blood. Subset denoted: CD45RA+ positively selected. The source is a man aged 30 to 45 in good health.

This chain connects TRBV7-9 to TRBJ2-1; 8 nucleotides match TRBD2. After removal of 1 base from V and 10 bases from J, the junction contained 9 bases not matched to a gene. The germline gives CDR1 SEHNR, CDR2 FQNEAQ (reference sequence). The CDR3 has 15 residues. The DNA of the CDR3 is TGTGCCAGCAGCTTAGTGGCGGGAGGCCCCCGGGAGCAGTTCTTC. It encodes CASSLVAGGPREQFF. Looking up the rest from reference TRBV7-9 and TRBJ2-1 gives the full variable domain: DTGVSQNPRHKITKRGQNVTFRCDPISEHNRLYWYRQTLGQGPEFLTYFQNEAQLEKSRLLSDRFSAERPKGSFSTLEIQRTEQGDSAMYLCASSLVAGGPREQFFGPGTRLTVL.

This chain connects TRBV7-2 to TRBJ2-7, with TRBD2 as a possible D gene (5 bases). This CDR3 region has 13 residues. Per germline, CDR1 SGHTA and CDR2 FQGNSA. Trimming took 7 bases from V and 6 from J, leaving 16 bases between them. CDR3 DNA: TGTGCCAGCATTTATCGGGGTCGTGGCGAGCAGTACTTC. Amino acids: CASIYRGRGEQYF. The whole variable domain, filled in from reference TRBV7-2 and TRBJ2-7, reads GAGVSQSPSNKVTEKGKDVELRCDPISGHTALYWYRQSLGQGLEFLIYFQGNSAPDKSGLPSDRFSAERTGGSVSTLTIQRTQQEDSAVYLCASIYRGRGEQYFGPGTRLTVT.

The chain uses TRBV7-6 and TRBJ2-5; TRBD1 agrees at 9 bases. Germline CDR1 is SGHVS and CDR2 is FNYEAQ. Trimming at V came to 6 bases and at J to 4 bases, leaving 9 bases not matched to a gene. The CDR3 is 15 amino acids. The CDR3 is CASRRGTGKGETQYF. CDR3 coding DNA: TGTGCCAGCAGAAGGGGGACAGGGAAGGGAGAGACCCAGTACTTC.

The count of this clone is one. This sequence joins TRBV28 and TRBJ2-2; tentatively, D is TRBD1 (6 bases). V was cut by 5 bases and J by 0 bases, with 13 bases left in between. CDR1 and CDR2 (germline): MDHEN, SYDVKM. CDR3 size: 16 residues. In DNA, the CDR3 is TGTGCCAGCAGTCCTGCAGGGGCGGCGAACACCGGGGAGCTGTTTTTT. This encodes CASSPAGAANTGELFF. Full variable domain (remainder filled in from reference TRBV28 and TRBJ2-2): DVKVTQSSRYLVKRTGEKVFLECVQDMDHENMFWYRQDPGLGLRLIYFSYDVKMKEKGDIPEGYSVSREKKERFSLILESASTNQTSMYLCASSPAGAANTGELFFGEGSRLTVL.

The J gene is TRBJ2-1, the V gene TRBV27; D tentatively fits TRBD1 or TRBD2 (5 bases each). The ends were cut back, 1 base at V and 5 bases at J, with 27 bases in the middle. Looked up from germline, CDR1 is MNHEY and CDR2 is SMNVEV (reference sequence). CDR3 length equals 20 residues. CDR3 region: CASSLWAGTLLIPNDNEQFF. As DNA, the CDR3 is TGTGCCAGCAGTTTATGGGCAGGGACCTTACTAATTCCCAATGACAATGAGCAGTTCTTC.

The rearrangement joins TRBV7-6 to TRBJ2-3; perhaps TRBD2 as D (6 bases). The CDR3 has 14 amino acids. V lost 5 bases to trimming and J lost 3 bases, with 12 bases between them. Germline V gives CDR1 SGHVS, CDR2 FNYEAQ. The CDR3 sequence: CASSAVAVTDTQYF. The CDR3, as DNA: TGTGCCAGCAGCGCTGTAGCGGTGACAGATACGCAGTATTTT.

The V gene is TRBV9, the J gene TRBJ2-2; 8 bases are shared with TRBD2. The CDR3 is made up of 17 amino acids. The trim removed 7 bases at V and 6 bases at J, leaving 17 bases unmatched. In germline, CDR1 is SGDLS, CDR2 YYNGEE. The CDR3 DNA sequence: TGTGCCAGCTTGCCCCCCGAGGAGGTAGCGGGGTCCGGGGAGCTGTTTTTT. As protein: CASLPPEEVAGSGELFF.

V gene TRBV7-2 combines with J gene TRBJ2-1; D is perhaps TRBD1 or TRBD2 (5 bases each). This CDR3 contains 15 residues. V was trimmed by 5 bases and J by 4 bases, leaving 15 bases between them. CDR1 is SGHTA and CDR2 is FQGNSA in the germline V gene. The CDR3 coding sequence is TGTGCCAGCAGCCCCGGGACCATCTCTTACAATGAGCAGTTCTTC. Translating gives CASSPGTISYNEQFF.

The chain carries TRBV9 and TRBJ2-1; TRBD2 is a possible D gene (6 bases). This CDR3 is 16 amino acids long. Trimming took off 0 bases at V and 5 bases at J, with 15 bases between the two ends. Per the germline V gene, CDR1 is SGDLS and CDR2 is YYNGEE. The CDR3 loop reads CASSVALASADNEQFF. DNA for the CDR3: TGTGCCAGCAGCGTAGCTTTGGCTAGCGCCGACAATGAGCAGTTCTTC.

The genes are TRBV7-2 and TRBJ1-2, with D uncertain. V was cut by 1 base and J by 0 bases, with 9 bases left in between. This CDR3 is 15 amino acids long. Germline-derived CDR1 and CDR2 are SGHTA and FQGNSA. The CDR3 DNA reads TGTGCCAGCAGCTTAGATAGGGTAGCTAACTATGGCTACACCTTC. Translated, it gives CASSLDRVANYGYTF. Complete variable domain (other parts from reference TRBV7-2 and TRBJ1-2): GAGVSQSPSNKVTEKGKDVELRCDPISGHTALYWYRQSLGQGLEFLIYFQGNSAPDKSGLPSDRFSAERTGGSVSTLTIQRTQQEDSAVYLCASSLDRVANYGYTFGSGTRLTVV.

V usage is TRBV2 and J usage is TRBJ2-5; the match to TRBD1 covers 8 bases. The germline V gene has CDR1 SNHLY and CDR2 FYNNEI. J was trimmed by 5 bases and V by 9 bases; bases with no gene match: 8. The CDR3 extends over 13 amino acids. The CDR3 bases are TGTGCCAGTACCGGGACAGGATTGGAGACCCAGTACTTC. It yields the protein CASTGTGLETQYF.

This rearrangement joins TRBV2 to TRBJ2-7, with TRBD2 identical over 8 bases. The length of the CDR3 is 16 residues. In germline, CDR1 is SNHLY, CDR2 FYNNEI. V shed 3 bases, J shed 0 bases, and the junction held 7 bases outside the gene matches. The CDR3 protein is CASSDGRGLSSYEQYF. The CDR3 DNA follows: TGTGCCAGCAGTGACGGGAGGGGGTTAAGCTCCTACGAGCAGTACTTC.

With regard to this clone: This may be a read error: a much more frequent sequence differs by one nucleotide. This chain links TRBV27 with TRBJ1-1; 9 positions match TRBD1. Per germline, CDR1 MNHEY and CDR2 SMNVEV (reference sequence). This CDR3 spans 13 amino acids. V lost 6 bases and J lost 3; bases outside the gene matches: 2. CDR3 region: CASSDRGYTEAFF. The DNA for the CDR3 is TGTGCCAGCAGCGACAGGGGGTACACTGAAGCTTTCTTT.